This TCR beta chain was documented in a study of blood T cell repertoires in COVID-19. The method was immunoSEQ multiplex PCR; TCRdb's version includes in-frame clones alone and lacks a portion of them. The table lists 90,000 to 100,000 clones, roughly 80% of them singletons. The CDR3 extends over 15 amino acids. From germline, CDR1 is SGHRS and CDR2 YFSETQ. Unmatched junction bases numbered 5, after V lost 5 bases and J lost 1 base. Sequences were obtained from peripheral blood. V is TRBV5-1 and J is TRBJ2-2, with 7 positions matching TRBD1. This TCR derives from a man between 70 and 80 years old with active or convalescent COVID-19. The CDR3: CASRSRTGNTGELFF. The CDR3 nucleotides are TGCGCCAGCAGAAGTCGGACAGGGAACACCGGGGAGCTGTTTTTT.